The T cell receptor (beta chain) described here comes from a study of T cell responses to AZD1222 COVID-19 vaccine. Second-dose intervals near 4 or 12 weeks were combined. Libraries were prepared by immunoSEQ multiplex PCR; TCRdb keeps only in-frame clonotypes and omits some of them. The top ten clones hold roughly a tenth of a sample with 150,000 or so clones, around 87% of them seen once. Study-wide results and caveats: Clonal diversity may have been underestimated, and the donors were mostly white British, with more females than males. Spike was spanned by vaccine-associated CD4 TCRs, with dominance at 160-218 and 743-854. Following two doses of AZD1222, Spike-specific TCR breadth and depth rose.

On this clone itself: Its matching antigen is unknown.

The sample in question was peripheral blood, obtained 28 days after the second AZD1222 dose. The clonotype comes from an adult who received the AZD1222 COVID-19 vaccine.

The CDR3 DNA follows: TGTGCTAGTGGTTTGGGACAGGTTGAAGGCACAGATACGCAGTATTTT. Encoded protein: CASGLGQVEGTDTQYF. The rearrangement links TRBV12-5 to TRBJ2-3; perhaps TRBD1 as D (6 bases). CDR3 length equals 16 residues. Germline V gene sequence: CDR1 LGHNT, CDR2 FRNRAP. V was pared by 1 base and J by 1 base, with 12 bases between. Full variable domain (outside the CDR3, taken from reference TRBV12-5 and TRBJ2-3): DARVTQTPRHKVTEMGQEVTMRCQPILGHNTVFWYRQTMMQGLELLAYFRNRAPLDDSGMPKDRFSAEMPDATLATLKIQPSEPRDSAVYFCASGLGQVEGTDTQYFGPGTRLTVL.